Sequencing of this T cell receptor (beta chain) was carried out in a study of shared clonotypes between healthy human individuals. Naive CD8 isolation took CD45RO-negative cells positively selected for CCR7 and excluded terminally differentiated effector memory CD45RA+ cells. Study findings and constraints: Investigators expected sequencing depth to affect clonotype sharing among donors. Generally, naive subsets (rather than memory subsets) showed larger estimated richness.

To note about this clone: What it recognizes is unknown.

Several immunoSEQ plates held equal portions of the genomic DNA taken from each subset. Per sorted-subset replicate PCR, input was approximately 0.2 ug DNA, representing 30,000 or so T cell genomes. Profiling relied on immunoSEQ multiplex PCR, and the TCRdb table lists in-frame clones only, not all of them. The sample lists 630,000 or so clones, about 98% occurring once. Sequenced sample: naive CD8+ T cells sorted from blood. The TCR originated in a man under 40 in good health.

CDR3 coding DNA: TGTGCCAGCAGCTTGTTCACGTCGACGCCACGCCGCAATGAGCAGTTCTTC. It codes for CASSLFTSTPRRNEQFF. The V and J genes are TRBV5-8 and TRBJ2-1; D not certain. Trimming took 1 base from V and 6 from J, leaving 20 bases between them. CDR3 length: 17 residues. Per germline, CDR1 SGHTS and CDR2 YDEGEE.